These 5 T cell receptor beta chains were all obtained from the same sample, sequenced in a study of blood T cell repertoires in COVID-19. The protocol was immunoSEQ multiplex PCR, while the TCRdb copy is restricted to in-frame clones and leaves out a portion. Among 150,000 to 200,000 clones listed, roughly 88% were seen once. The specimen was peripheral blood. Every receptor here comes from a woman of 80 years or more with acute or convalescent COVID-19.

This chain connects TRBV7-2 to TRBJ1-4, with unresolved D. The CDR3 sequence is 18 residues long. V was trimmed by 1 base and J by 8 bases, leaving 23 bases between them. Germline V CDR1 and CDR2: SGHTA, FQGNSA. In nucleotides, the CDR3 is TGTGCCAGCAGCTTAGAAGAGGAGGCCATCCGGGCATCCGAAAAACTGTTTTTT. This gives the protein CASSLEEEAIRASEKLFF.

This clone was counted a single time. The gene calls are TRBV5-1 and TRBJ2-1, with unresolved D. V dropped 0 bases and J dropped 3 bases, with 10 bases sitting between them. Germline V gene sequence: CDR1 SGHRS, CDR2 YFSETQ. The length of the CDR3 is 15 residues. The CDR3 DNA follows: TGCGCCAGCAGCTTGGTTGGGCAGGTCTACAATGAGCAGTTCTTC. Its protein is CASSLVGQVYNEQFF.

The V and J genes are TRBV29-1 and TRBJ2-1, with a weak D call TRBD2 (5 bases). V lost 5 bases and J lost 0, with 14 bases in between. Germline V gives CDR1 SQVTM, CDR2 ANQGSEA. CDR3 length: 15 amino acids. CDR3 DNA sequence: TGCAGCGTTTCAGCGGAGGTGAGCTCCTACAATGAGCAGTTCTTC. Translation gives CSVSAEVSSYNEQFF.

This sequence joins TRBV7-9 and TRBJ1-1; D gene ambiguous. Germline values: CDR1 SEHNR, CDR2 FQNEAQ (reference sequence). The CDR3 is 14 residues long. Deletions cut 3 bases from V and 1 base from J, with 9 bases between. CDR3: CASSLSSGNTEAFF. The CDR3 DNA reads as TGTGCCAGCAGCTTGAGCTCCGGGAACACTGAAGCTTTCTTT.

The chain recombines TRBV27 with TRBJ1-3; D might be TRBD1 (6 bases). CDR1 is MNHEY and CDR2 is SMNVEV in the germline V gene (reference sequence). The CDR3 runs to 15 residues. Trimming stripped 7 bases from V and 0 bases from J, with 13 bases between. CDR3 sequence reads: CASKIPGASGNTIYF. The CDR3 region has the DNA TGTGCCAGCAAAATCCCAGGGGCCTCTGGAAACACCATATATTTT.